This T cell receptor (beta chain) was captured in a study of shared clonotypes between healthy human individuals. Study information: Participating donors consisted of a couple of women and a few men aged 18 to 49.

Germline V gene data show CDR1 as MDHEN and CDR2 as SYDVKM. The CDR3 is made up of 14 amino acids. V gave up 7 bases and J gave up 3 bases, with 13 bases separating them. This clone has just one count. Its antigen is currently unknown. Study-wide findings and caveats: Sorted-subset sequencing was shown by rarefaction to be incomplete despite large depth.

TCRdb keeps only in-frame clones here, not all; method: immunoSEQ multiplex PCR. The data hold around 2.5 million clones, with approximately 94% observed a single time. CD4+ cells underwent separation, giving CD45RA+ naive and CD45RA-negative memory subsets. This chain links TRBV28 with TRBJ1-3; perhaps TRBD1 as D (5 bases). The sample taken for sequencing was naive CD4+ T cells from PBMCs. The subset was: CD45RA+ positively selected. The TCR sequence derives from a man younger than 35 in good health. Some clones in this sample may be carry-over from other donors' samples. The CDR3 bases are TGTGCCAGCACTTCCTGGGGGGATGGAAACACCATATATTTT. Protein product: CASTSWGDGNTIYF.